This record covers a single T cell receptor (beta chain). What it recognizes is unknown. The split of CD4+ cells yielded CD45RA+ naive and CD45RA-negative memory subsets. The germline V gene has CDR1 MDHEN and CDR2 SYDVKM. The CDR3 spans 15 residues. Between the trimmed V and J ends, which lost 6 bases and 3 bases, there was a span of 18 bases. The data stem from a study of shared clonotypes between healthy human individuals. Researchers ran the assay at a deep level. The data were produced by immunoSEQ multiplex PCR, yet TCRdb's version contains in-frame clones alone and is incomplete. The sample includes some 2,500,000 clones, 80% to 95% of them seen just once. Study-wide findings and caveats: Naive subsets, compared against memory subsets, generally had larger estimated richness values.

Sequenced: naive CD4+ T cells from PBMCs. Subset described: CD45RA+ positively selected. The chain joins TRBV28 to TRBJ2-7; D is tentatively TRBD1 or TRBD2 (5 bases each). This clonotype was sampled from a man aged 18 to 30 in good health. Some clones in this sample may be carry-over from other donors' samples. The CDR3 nucleotides are TGTGCCAGCAGCTGGGGACGGCTCCTCCACTACGAGCAGTACTTC. Translation gives CASSWGRLLHYEQYF. The entire variable domain, with the rest obtained from reference TRBV28 and TRBJ2-7, is as follows: DVKVTQSSRYLVKRTGEKVFLECVQDMDHENMFWYRQDPGLGLRLIYFSYDVKMKEKGDIPEGYSVSREKKERFSLILESASTNQTSMYLCASSWGRLLHYEQYFGPGTRLTVT.